This entry describes one T cell receptor beta chain. Its target is not known. This specimen belongs to a study of CD4+ T cells in melanoma. Profiling relied on immunoSEQ multiplex PCR, and the TCRdb table lists in-frame clones only, not all of them. This sample yields roughly 6,900 clones, of which around 70% are seen a single time; over 20% belongs to the top ten. Study-wide points: A reported correlation linked neoantigen-specific CD4+ T cells to CD8+, macrophage and B cell function. Reportedly, melanoma neoantigen-specific CD4+ T cells showed varied differentiation states.

V lost 2 bases and J lost 1, with 17 bases in between. This CDR3 is built from 17 residues. In germline, CDR1 is MNHNS, CDR2 SASEGT. Material for sequencing was cells from a culture (not recorded whether cultured in vitro). V usage is TRBV6-1 and J usage is TRBJ1-1, with a weak D call TRBD1 (6 bases). This receptor was obtained from a human donor with melanoma. CDR3: CASSEFWGANQNTEAFF. The CDR3 bases are TGTGCCAGCAGTGAATTTTGGGGGGCCAACCAGAACACTGAAGCTTTCTTT.